The 27 T cell receptor beta chains below come from one sample, sequenced in a study of blood T cells in healthy people across ages. The authors ran a second PCR of about 7 to 11 cycles using a sample-barcoded 5' primer and a J-beta primer mix. MiXCR, run by TCRdb on the 5' RACE reads, gives a single entry per CDR3 protein. The repertoire includes 600,000 or so distinct CDR3 sequences, roughly 31% of them detected once, and approximately 15% sits in the top ten. Material: blood. The receptor set was obtained from an elderly woman in good health.

The table lists this clonotype with many counts. V is TRBV6-5 and J is TRBJ2-5, with 8 bases identical to TRBD1. The CDR3 runs 15 residues. Germline CDR1 reads MNHEY; CDR2 reads SVGAGI. The V gene end was trimmed by 0 bases and the J gene end by 4 bases; junction bases not matched to a gene: 4. In DNA, the CDR3 is TGTGCCAGCAGTTACTCGCAGGGGGCTCCAGAGACCCAGTACTTC. It encodes CASSYSQGAPETQYF.

As to this clonotype: A read error is possible here, since a much larger clone lies one base away. The chain links TRBV6-5 to TRBJ1-2, with TRBD1 matching over 7 bases. The CDR3 has 19 amino acids. Germline CDR1 is MNHEY and CDR2 is SVGAGI. The CDR3 bases are TGTGCCAGCAGTTACTCGGCTTGGGACAGATTCACTCTTAACTATGGCTGCACCTTC. Its translation is CASSYSAWDRFTLNYGCTF.

This clonotype was counted at least ten times. The chain has TRBV3-1 and TRBJ2-7; 8 bases fit TRBD1. Trimming cost V 0 bases and J 2 bases; bases outside gene matches: 6. This CDR3 comprises 16 residues. In germline, CDR1 is LGHDT, CDR2 YNNKEL (reference sequence). CDR3 residues: CASSQDIGQGAYEQYF. The CDR3 bases are TGTGCCAGCAGCCAAGATATAGGACAGGGAGCCTACGAGCAGTACTTC.

In its sample, this clonotype was seen once. The genes are TRBV24-1 and TRBJ2-1; 9 nucleotides align to TRBD1. V shed 4 bases and J 3 bases; nucleotides not matched to a gene: 3. The CDR3 runs to 15 residues. Per the germline V gene, CDR1 is KGHDR and CDR2 is SFDVKD. CDR3: CATSEPDRGYNEQFF. The CDR3 coding sequence is TGTGCCACCAGTGAGCCGGACAGGGGCTACAATGAGCAGTTCTTC.

On this clonotype itself: The germline gene is not matched at one end of the junction; a read error may be the cause. The rearrangement links TRBV12-3 or TRBV12-4 to TRBJ2-3, with D unresolved. This CDR3 has 13 residues. The CDR3 is CASTPFSADAQYF. In nucleotides, the CDR3 is TGTGCCAGCACCCCGTTCAGCGCAGATGCGCAGTATTTT.

This clonotype has at least ten counts. The chain links TRBV20-1 to TRBJ2-1; D gene ambiguous. This CDR3 has 14 amino acids. V lost 3 bases and J 4 bases, leaving 13 bases between the germline ends. The V gene's germline CDR1 is DFQATT and CDR2 SNEGSKA (reference sequence). CDR3 in DNA: TGCAGTGCTAGCGAGTACTCCATGTACAATGAGCAGTTCTTC. It encodes CSASEYSMYNEQFF.

This clonotype was seen more than once but under ten times. CDR3 region: CASSLTLTRNTGELFF. Here the CDR3 DNA reads TGCGCCAGCAGCTTAACCCTTACACGGAACACCGGGGAGCTGTTTTTT. The chain uses TRBV5-1 and TRBJ2-2; D is undetermined. The length of the CDR3 is 16 residues. V gave up 2 bases and J gave up 1 base, with 12 bases separating them. The germline V gene has CDR1 SGHRS and CDR2 YFSETQ.

This clonotype was counted at least ten times. This rearrangement joins TRBV7-2 to TRBJ1-5; no reliable D call. With 1 base removed from V and 1 base from J, the gap between germline ends came to 5 bases. The CDR3 is made up of 14 amino acids. Germline V gene lookup returns CDR1 SGHTA and CDR2 FQGNSA. In DNA form, the CDR3 reads TGTGCCAGCAGCTTAGAAGGGAGCAATCAGCCCCAGCATTTT. Translation gives CASSLEGSNQPQHF.

This clonotype appeared many times. This may arise from a read error, as a much more abundant clone is one base away. The chain uses TRBV4-1 and TRBJ1-2; the match to TRBD1 covers 7 bases. CDR3 size: 15 residues. The V segment lost 4 bases and the J segment 4 bases; nucleotides outside the gene matches: 9. Per the germline V gene, CDR1 is MGHRA and CDR2 is YSYEKL. The CDR3 region is CASSPRDRNGYGYTF. CDR3 DNA sequence: TGCGCCAGCAGCCCCCGGGACAGAAACGGCTATGGCTACACCTTC.

Note on this clonotype: A clone one base away is much larger, so this may be a read error. The CDR3 loop reads CASNQASRDPYEQYF. The CDR3 DNA reads as TGTGCCAGCAACCAAGCCTCCAGGGACCCCTACGAGCAGTACTTC. This sequence joins TRBV4-2 and TRBJ2-7; D is possibly TRBD1 or TRBD2 (5 bases each). The CDR3 covers 15 residues. In germline, CDR1 is LGHNA, CDR2 YNFKEQ.

The chain combines TRBV20-1 with TRBJ2-5; 7 bases align to TRBD2. V lost 1 base and J lost 5; bases outside the gene matches: 10. CDR1 is DFQATT and CDR2 is SNEGSKA in the germline V gene (reference sequence). The CDR3 length is 15 residues. The CDR3 sequence is CSARVRLAAGETQYF. In DNA form, the CDR3 reads TGCAGTGCTAGAGTGCGCCTAGCGGCGGGGGAGACCCAGTACTTC.

The chain links TRBV7-2 to TRBJ2-1, with D perhaps TRBD1 (6 bases). The CDR3 has 14 amino acids. V dropped 4 bases and J dropped 1 base, with 8 bases sitting between them. The germline gives CDR1 SGHTA, CDR2 FQGNSA. The CDR3 reads CASSYTGSYNEQFF. For the CDR3, the DNA is TGTGCCAGCAGCTATACAGGGTCCTACAATGAGCAGTTCTTC.

This clonotype was recorded many times. The chain couples TRBV28 to TRBJ2-7; a possible D gene is TRBD1 (6 bases). Germline V lookup: CDR1 MDHEN, CDR2 SYDVKM. This CDR3 spans 15 amino acids. V was trimmed by 2 bases and J by 0 bases, leaving 11 bases between them. CDR3 DNA sequence: TGTGCCAGCAGTTTAGTTCCAGGGGTCTCCTACGAGCAGTACTTC. This encodes CASSLVPGVSYEQYF.

This clonotype occurred many times. This rearrangement joins TRBV7-2 to TRBJ1-5; D perhaps matches TRBD1 (5 bases). V dropped 1 base and J dropped 13 bases, with 8 bases sitting between them. This CDR3 is built from 11 residues. The germline V gene has CDR1 SGHTA and CDR2 FQGNSA. The CDR3 protein is CASSLGGAQHF. The CDR3 DNA is TGTGCCAGCAGCTTAGGTGGGGCGCAGCATTTT. Together with reference TRBV7-2 and TRBJ1-5, the CDR3 gives the full variable domain: GAGVSQSPSNKVTEKGKDVELRCDPISGHTALYWYRQSLGQGLEFLIYFQGNSAPDKSGLPSDRFSAERTGGSVSTLTIQRTQQEDSAVYLCASSLGGAQHFGDGTRLSIL.

This clonotype has only a few counts. The chain combines TRBV20-1 with TRBJ1-5; D remains unclear. The germline V gene encodes CDR1 DFQATT and CDR2 SNEGSKA (reference sequence). This CDR3 has 16 residues. With 0 bases removed from V and 7 bases from J, the gap between germline ends came to 19 bases. CDR3 nucleotides: TGCAGTGCTAGAGATTTAGGTTTGGGGTCCAGGCAGCCCCAGCATTTT. Its protein product is CSARDLGLGSRQPQHF.

On this clonotype: A clone one base away is much larger, so this may be a read error. The chain is built from TRBV3-1 and TRBJ2-3; D is possibly TRBD2 (6 bases). The V gene lost 1 base and the J gene lost 4 bases, with 12 bases spanning the gap. CDR3 length: 15 amino acids. Germline V gene data show CDR1 as LGHDT and CDR2 as YNNKEL (reference sequence). The CDR3 DNA reads TGTGCCAGCAGCCAAGGAACGGGGGAGGCAGATACGCAGTATTTT. The encoded protein is CASSQGTGEADTQYF.

This chain uses TRBV6-6 with TRBJ2-5, with D possibly being TRBD2 (5 bases). Per the germline V gene, CDR1 is MNHNY and CDR2 is SVGAGI (reference sequence). The V and J ends lost 7 bases and 1 base respectively, with 13 bases between them. This CDR3 is built from 14 residues. Written as DNA, the CDR3 is TGTGCCAGCATCGGACTGTCCCGCCAAGAGACCCAGTACTTC. It yields the protein CASIGLSRQETQYF.

In regard to this clonotype: This may be a read error, as it is one base from a much larger clone. V and J are TRBV20-1 and TRBJ2-7; 9 nucleotides line up with TRBD1. This CDR3 is 15 amino acids long. Germline CDR1 and CDR2: DFQATT and SNEGSKA (reference sequence). The V gene end was trimmed by 3 bases and the J gene end by 0 bases; junction bases not matched to a gene: 6. The CDR3 region is CSASQWTGASYEQYF. The CDR3 DNA reads as TGCAGTGCTAGTCAATGGACAGGGGCCTCCTACGAGCAGTACTTC.

At least ten counts were recorded for this clonotype. This chain connects TRBV5-1 to TRBJ2-1, with D tentatively TRBD1 or TRBD2 (5 bases each). The CDR3 runs to 13 residues. V lost 2 bases to trimming and J lost 7 bases, with 10 bases between them. Germline assignment: CDR1 SGHRS and CDR2 YFSETQ. Here the CDR3 reads CASSLSGRNEQFF. The CDR3 region has the DNA TGCGCCAGCAGCTTATCGGGGCGGAATGAGCAGTTCTTC.

The chain recombines TRBV20-1 with TRBJ2-1, with 10 bases that match TRBD1. CDR1 is DFQATT, CDR2 SNEGSKA, per germline (reference sequence). The CDR3 covers 15 residues. V was clipped by 6 bases and J by 8 bases; unmatched bases: 13. CDR3 nucleotide sequence: TGCAGTGCGCAGCCGGGACAGGGGCGAATCGATGAGCAGTTCTTC. Its translation: CSAQPGQGRIDEQFF.

Details on this clonotype: A much larger clone is a single base away; this may be a read error. The chain uses TRBV7-2 and TRBJ1-1, with TRBD1 as a possible D gene (5 bases). Germline V gene data show CDR1 as SGHTA and CDR2 as FQGNSA. This CDR3 is built from 14 residues. CDR3 sequence reads: CASSSRQTNIEAFF. The CDR3 DNA sequence: TGTGCCAGCAGCTCGAGACAGACGAACATTGAAGCTTTCTTT.

On this clonotype: A much more abundant neighbour one base away suggests this may be a read error. The chain joins TRBV6-6 to TRBJ2-5; TRBD1 agrees at 10 bases. Per the germline V gene, CDR1 is MNHNY and CDR2 is SVGAGI (reference sequence). J lost 5 bases, V lost 0 bases, and 6 bases had no gene match. This CDR3 is built from 16 residues. The CDR3, as DNA: TGTGCCAGCAGTTACTCCGGAGACAGGGGGCGGGAGACCCAGTACTTC. It encodes CASSYSGDRGRETQYF.

This clonotype appeared many times. The chain couples TRBV6-1 to TRBJ1-5; D uncertain. Germline V lookup: CDR1 MNHNS, CDR2 SASEGT. The CDR3 consists of 14 residues. The ends were cut back, 5 bases at V and 2 bases at J, with 10 bases in the middle. The CDR3 DNA is TGTGCCAGCAGTAGGGAATCAGGCAATCAGCCCCAGCATTTT. It translates to CASSRESGNQPQHF.

Concerning this clonotype itself: Possible read error: a much larger clone is one base away. J is TRBJ1-5 and V is TRBV5-5; a weak D match, TRBD1 (5 bases). Looked up from germline, CDR1 is SGHKS and CDR2 is YYEKEE (reference sequence). CDR3 length equals 13 residues. Here the CDR3 reads CASSLRVDQPRHF. The CDR3, as DNA: TGTGCCAGCAGCCTCAGGGTTGATCAGCCCCGGCATTTT.

Many counts were recorded for this clonotype. The chain is built from TRBV7-2 and TRBJ2-4, with 9 positions matching TRBD1. The CDR3 covers 15 residues. V was clipped by 3 bases and J by 7 bases; unmatched bases: 7. Germline CDR1 and CDR2: SGHTA and FQGNSA. For the CDR3, the DNA is TGTGCCAGCAGCTTGCGAGGCGGACAGGGGAACATTCAGTACTTC. Protein: CASSLRGGQGNIQYF. Full variable domain (remainder filled in from reference TRBV7-2 and TRBJ2-4): GAGVSQSPSNKVTEKGKDVELRCDPISGHTALYWYRQSLGQGLEFLIYFQGNSAPDKSGLPSDRFSAERTGGSVSTLTIQRTQQEDSAVYLCASSLRGGQGNIQYFGAGTRLSVL.

The V gene is TRBV27, the J gene TRBJ2-7; D unresolved. V was trimmed by 0 bases and J by 0 bases, leaving 9 bases between them. CDR1 is MNHEY and CDR2 is SMNVEV in the germline V gene (reference sequence). The CDR3 is made up of 15 amino acids. In DNA form, the CDR3 reads TGTGCCAGCAGTTTATCAAGCCCGAGCTCCTACGAGCAGTACTTC. Encoded protein: CASSLSSPSSYEQYF.

At least ten counts were recorded for this clonotype. The chain recombines TRBV9 with TRBJ2-3; the D call may be TRBD1 or TRBD2 (5 bases each). V was cut by 4 bases and J by 5 bases, with 17 bases left in between. Looked up from germline, CDR1 is SGDLS and CDR2 is YYNGEE. The CDR3 sequence is 15 residues long. The CDR3: CASSLSRDPRDTQYF. CDR3 nucleotides: TGTGCCAGCAGCTTATCCCGGGACCCCCGAGATACGCAGTATTTT. The full variable domain, in which reference TRBV9 and TRBJ2-3 provide the parts outside the CDR3, is DSGVTQTPKHLITATGQRVTLRCSPRSGDLSVYWYQQSLDQGLQFLIQYYNGEERAKGNILERFSAQQFPDLHSELNLSSLELGDSALYFCASSLSRDPRDTQYFGPGTRLTVL.